This T cell receptor beta chain was obtained from a study of CD8 T cells in Susac syndrome. This clonotype showed up just once. With random hexamers, 0.5 to 1 ug RNA was reverse transcribed. From the immunoSEQ multiplex PCR reads, TCRdb called clonotypes with MiXCR, one entry per CDR3 protein. The sample lists some 140,000 distinct CDR3 sequences; around 85% were seen once. This clonotype was obtained from a human donor with multiple sclerosis. The material sequenced was CD8+ T cells from PBMCs.

The CDR3 protein is CATSTGPRGETQYF. CDR3 bases: TGTGCCACCAGCACGGGACCTCGAGGAGAGACCCAGTACTTC. The rearrangement uses TRBV24-1 and TRBJ2-5; D tentatively fits TRBD1 or TRBD2 (5 bases each). V was cut by 7 bases and J by 4 bases, with 15 bases left in between. CDR3 length: 14 amino acids. Germline V gene lookup returns CDR1 KGHDR and CDR2 SFDVKD.